The entry below describes one T cell receptor beta chain. There are 14 residues in the CDR3. The V gene's germline CDR1 is LNHDA and CDR2 SQIVND (reference sequence). Trimming stripped 7 bases from V and 1 base from J, with 12 bases between. The sample is drawn from a study of blood T cell repertoires in COVID-19. Participant ages covered about 18 to 95 years across 25 or so US areas. Using immunoSEQ multiplex PCR, the repertoire was profiled, and TCRdb retains in-frame clones only, with some absent. Among approximately 220,000 clones listed, 80% to 90% were seen once. The TCR sequence derives from a woman in her twenties or thirties with acute COVID-19. Specimen: PBMCs or T cells enriched from blood (not recorded which). V usage is TRBV19 and J usage is TRBJ2-3, with D possibly TRBD2 on 7 matching bases. CDR3 protein: CASNPGGRTDTQYF. The CDR3 DNA follows: TGTGCCAGTAATCCGGGGGGCCGCACAGATACGCAGTATTTT.